This TCR beta chain is from a study of preoperative IRX-2 immunotherapy in early breast cancer. The sample holds a few counts of this clone. This CDR3 contains 16 residues. CDR1 and CDR2 (germline): MGHRA, YSYEKL. Trimming left V 0 bases short and J 4 bases short, with 15 bases between. The assay was immunoSEQ multiplex PCR, and TCRdb's table has in-frame clones only and misses some. The sample has roughly 29,000 clones, around 90% seen once; the top ten hold approximately 9%. Documented treatment: preoperative locoregional IRX-2 cytokine immunotherapy. Patients received preoperative, locoregional IRX-2 cytokine immunotherapy in a phase Ib study.

The rearrangement links TRBV4-1 to TRBJ2-5; D is possibly TRBD2 (6 bases). This clonotype originated in a human donor with breast cancer. This material was obtained from a patient treated with IRX-2 immunotherapy. The CDR3 reads CASSQEGAAGGETQYF. As DNA, the CDR3 is TGCGCCAGCAGCCAAGAAGGAGCGGCCGGGGGAGAGACCCAGTACTTC.